These T cell receptor beta chains were read from a single sample in a study of long-term antiretroviral therapy in people with HIV. The data were produced by immunoSEQ multiplex PCR, yet TCRdb's version contains in-frame clones alone and is incomplete. The table lists tens of thousands of clones, 90% to 95% of them singletons. The specimen comprised unsorted PBMCs, sampled 3.7 years after starting antiretroviral therapy. Receptors were obtained from a woman in her 50s with HIV. CDR3s include the opening cysteine and the closing phenylalanine or tryptophan. Fields, in order: D gene, J gene, clone size, V gene, CDR3 DNA, CDR3 protein. A D gene is named only where the DNA matches it firmly. Expanded clones get a size class; other rows say once, few or many, or leave the size out.

>.|TRBJ1-2|.|TRBV7-9
TGTGCCAGCAGCTTAGTCAGGGAGTATGGCTACACCTTC
CASSLVREYGYTF
>.|TRBJ1-1|.|TRBV18
TGTGCCAGCTCACCAGGGGGGAAGAACACTGAAGCTTTCTTT
CASSPGGKNTEAFF
>.|TRBJ1-3|.|TRBV30
TGTGCCTGGACCCAGGACTCTGGAAACACCATATATTTT
CAWTQDSGNTIYF
>TRBD2|TRBJ2-1|.|TRBV4-1
TGCGCCAGCAGCCAAGTTCGGTGGCTAGCGGGGTTAGAAGGTGGAAATGAGCAGTTCTTC
CASSQVRWLAGLEGGNEQFF
>.|TRBJ1-6|.|TRBV6-1
TGTGCCAGCAGTGCAACTAGCTCCTATAATTCACCCCTCCACTTT
CASSATSSYNSPLHF
>.|TRBJ2-2|.|TRBV18
TGTGCCAGCTCAATCCGGGACGTAAAATCCGGGGAGCTGTTTTTT
CASSIRDVKSGELFF
>.|TRBJ2-7|.|TRBV25-1
TGTGCCAGCAGTGAACCGGGGCATACCTACGAGCAGTACTTC
CASSEPGHTYEQYF
>.|TRBJ1-5|.|TRBV4-1
TGCGCCAGCGGCAATTTAGCGCCCCAGCATTTT
CASGNLAPQHF
>TRBD1|TRBJ2-2|once|TRBV7-2
TGTGCCAGCAGCATAACAGGGGGTGGTGGCACCGGGGAGCTGTTTTTT
CASSITGGGGTGELFF
>.|TRBJ1-2|.|TRBV27
TGTGCCAGCAGTTCCTCGCCTCCAGGGGCGCAAATTCACTATGGCTACACCTTC
CASSSSPPGAQIHYGYTF
>.|TRBJ1-5|.|TRBV6-1
TGTGCCAGCAGAGCACCATTGGGGCCCCAGCATTTT
CASRAPLGPQHF
>.|TRBJ2-7|.|TRBV13
TGTGCCAGCAGCGACCCCGACAGGAGTGAGCAGTACTTC
CASSDPDRSEQYF
>.|TRBJ2-1|.|TRBV5-1
TGCGCCAGCAGCTTGGGGACCCTGGGGGCCTCCTACAATGAGCAGTTCTTC
CASSLGTLGASYNEQFF
>.|TRBJ1-2|.|TRBV7-9
TGTGCCAGCAGCCGCCCGGGGGCCGGGGATGGCTACACCTTC
CASSRPGAGDGYTF
>.|TRBJ1-6|.|TRBV7-2
TGTGCCAGCAGCCTAACGGATTCACCCCTCCACTTT
CASSLTDSPLHF
>TRBD1|TRBJ2-7|.|TRBV7-9
TGTGCCAGCAGCTTACCCAATAGGGACAGGGTCTACGAGCAGTACTTC
CASSLPNRDRVYEQYF
>.|TRBJ1-1|.|TRBV6-5
TGTGCCAGCAGTTACGGACCCCACCCGAACACTGAAGCTTTCTTT
CASSYGPHPNTEAFF
>.|TRBJ2-7|.|TRBV19
TGTGCCAGTAGTGATGGGAGCAGGGGGGCTTACGAGCAGTACTTC
CASSDGSRGAYEQYF
>TRBD1|TRBJ2-7|.|TRBV5-1
TGCGCCAGCACCCGGGACAGGGTATCGGAGCAGTACTTC
CASTRDRVSEQYF
>.|TRBJ1-2|.|TRBV5-5
TGTGCCAGCAGCTTGGTGACACAGGATGGCTACACCTTC
CASSLVTQDGYTF
>.|TRBJ1-3|.|TRBV9
TGTGCCAGCAGCGTAAGGCCGGGACACGGAGACTCTGGAAACACCATATATTTT
CASSVRPGHGDSGNTIYF
>TRBD1|TRBJ1-6|.|TRBV10-3
TGTGCCATCAGTGCGGACAGGCTAGGTAATTCACCCCTCCACTTT
CAISADRLGNSPLHF
>TRBD1|TRBJ1-6|.|TRBV7-9
TGTGCCAGCAGCTTAGGATTAGGGGGACAGGGAAACTCACCCCTCCACTTT
CASSLGLGGQGNSPLHF
>TRBD1|TRBJ1-6|.|TRBV27
TGTGCCAGCAGTCGCGGGACAGCTCCCCATAATTCACCCCTCCACTTT
CASSRGTAPHNSPLHF
>.|TRBJ2-6|once|TRBV5-5
TGTGCCAGCAGCAATCGGGGGACTGGGGCCAACGTCCTGACTTTC
CASSNRGTGANVLTF
>TRBD2|TRBJ2-1|.|TRBV5-1
TGCGCCAGCAGCTTGGTAGCTAGCGGGGGGTCCTACAATGAGCAGTTCTTC
CASSLVASGGSYNEQFF
>TRBD1|TRBJ2-5|.|TRBV5-6
TGTGCCAGCAGCGCCGGGACAGGGGGAACGGAGACCCAGTACTTC
CASSAGTGGTETQYF
>TRBD1|TRBJ1-1|.|TRBV4-3
TGCGCCAGCAGCCAAGTGGGACAGTACACTGAAGCTTTCTTT
CASSQVGQYTEAFF
>TRBD2|TRBJ2-5|.|TRBV2
TGTGCCAGCAGTGGGGGACTAGCGGGGAAAGAGACCCAGTACTTC
CASSGGLAGKETQYF
>.|TRBJ1-5|once|TRBV5-1
TGCGCCAGCAGCTTGGATTCGGGGAATCAGCCCCAGCATTTT
CASSLDSGNQPQHF
>TRBD1|TRBJ1-3|.|TRBV9
TGTGCCAGCAGCGCGGGACAGGGGAAGGGAAACACCATATATTTT
CASSAGQGKGNTIYF
>.|TRBJ2-7|.|TRBV7-2
TGTGCCACCGGACAGATTCCCCGGTACGAGCAGTACTTC
CATGQIPRYEQYF
>TRBD2|TRBJ2-7|.|TRBV7-2
TGTGCCAGCAGCTCCTCTAGCGGGTCAAGCTACGAGCAGTACTTC
CASSSSSGSSYEQYF
>.|TRBJ1-2|.|TRBV10-3
TGTGCCATCACCCATCCAAATAAGGACGGGTATGGCTACACCTTC
CAITHPNKDGYGYTF
>.|TRBJ1-5|.|TRBV9
TGTGCCAGCAGCGTAGGCGACTACGCTTCGCCCCAGCATTTT
CASSVGDYASPQHF
>.|TRBJ1-1|.|TRBV4-1
TGCGCCAGCAGCCAGGCAGGGGTCGCTGAAGCTTTCTTT
CASSQAGVAEAFF
>.|TRBJ2-6|.|TRBV6-1
TGTGCCAGCAGTGAGGGGGCGCCTGGGGCCAACGTCCTGACTTTC
CASSEGAPGANVLTF
>TRBD2|TRBJ2-1|.|TRBV6-5
TGTGCCAGCAGTTACTCGGGTCTAGCGGGGATGGAGCAGTTCTTC
CASSYSGLAGMEQFF
>.|TRBJ1-3|once|TRBV2
TGTGCCAGCACAGAAGGTGGCAGGGGTTTCGGAAACACCATATATTTT
CASTEGGRGFGNTIYF
>.|TRBJ2-3|.|TRBV30
TGTGCCTGGAGGGGCGGGAAAAGCACAGATACGCAGTATTTT
CAWRGGKSTDTQYF
>.|TRBJ2-3|.|TRBV9
TGTGCCAGCAGCGTAGGCCCCCTCGCAGGGCCCGCCACAGATACGCAGTATTTT
CASSVGPLAGPATDTQYF
>.|TRBJ1-6|.|TRBV15
TGTGCCACCAGCAGAGAGACAGCCAATTCACCCCTCCACTTT
CATSRETANSPLHF
>TRBD1|TRBJ1-2|.|TRBV6-5
TGTGCCAGCAGTTACCTTACCAGGGGGGATGGCTACACCTTC
CASSYLTRGDGYTF
>.|TRBJ2-1|.|TRBV29-1
TGCAGCGTTGAAAGGAACAATGAGCAGTTCTTC
CSVERNNEQFF
>TRBD1|TRBJ1-1|.|TRBV10-3
TGTGCCTCCTACCCGGGACAGGGTGCTGAAGCTTTCTTT
CASYPGQGAEAFF
>TRBD1|TRBJ1-6|.|TRBV4-3
TGCGCCAGCAGCCAAGTTGGGACAGGGACTTCACCCCTCCACTTT
CASSQVGTGTSPLHF
>.|TRBJ1-1|.|TRBV5-6
TGTGCCAGCAGCCTAATCGGGAAGAACAGAATCCTCCCGAACACTGAAGCTTTCTTT
CASSLIGKNRILPNTEAFF